Below are 7 T cell receptor beta chains sequenced from a single sample in a study of T-cell reconstitution after alpha-beta-depleted transplantation in children. Preparing the TCRbeta library involved the use of unique molecular identifiers. MiXCR, applied by TCRdb to the PCR reads, yields one record per CDR3 protein. The sample holds 90,000 to 150,000 distinct CDR3 sequences, about 23% seen once. Sequenced material: PBMCs, mostly from graft donor cells, taken 180 days after TCRalphabeta/CD19-depleted stem cell transplant. These receptors were taken from a male patient aged 2-15 years who had a stem cell transplant for chronic granulomatous disease, so the T cells may come from the graft donor.

This clonotype was recorded at least ten times. The chain employs TRBV7-9 and TRBJ2-3; D possibly corresponds to TRBD2 (5 bases). V was pared by 5 bases and J by 3 bases, with 9 bases between. CDR1 and CDR2 (germline): SEHNR, FQNEAQ (reference sequence). The CDR3 totals 13 residues. The CDR3, as DNA: TGTGCCAGCAGCCCCGGGATAACAGATACGCAGTATTTT. Translation gives CASSPGITDTQYF.

This clonotype was detected many times. The J gene is TRBJ2-2, the V gene TRBV5-1, with 10 bases identical to TRBD1. Germline V gives CDR1 SGHRS, CDR2 YFSETQ. J was trimmed by 4 bases and V by 2 bases; bases with no gene match: 11. This CDR3 spans 18 amino acids. The CDR3 sequence: CASSFFPDRGQFTGELFF. CDR3 nucleotide sequence: TGCGCCAGCAGCTTCTTTCCTGACAGGGGGCAGTTCACCGGGGAGCTGTTTTTT.

This clonotype was seen at least ten times. V usage is TRBV20-1 and J usage is TRBJ2-3; D gene ambiguous. V lost 6 bases, J lost 0 bases, and 7 bases lay in between. CDR1 is DFQATT and CDR2 is SNEGSKA in the germline V gene (reference sequence). This CDR3 is built from 12 residues. The CDR3 region has the DNA TGCAGTGCCGCGACAAGCACAGATACGCAGTATTTT. Its translation: CSAATSTDTQYF.

The chain carries TRBV7-2 and TRBJ2-3; TRBD1 agrees at 10 bases. The germline V gene has CDR1 SGHTA and CDR2 FQGNSA. The CDR3 loop spans 17 amino acids. V lost 5 bases and J lost 3; bases outside the gene matches: 11. The CDR3 loop reads CASSPTRDRGGTDTQYF. CDR3 in DNA: TGTGCCAGCAGCCCAACCCGGGACAGGGGTGGTACAGATACGCAGTATTTT.

The chain has TRBV12-3 or TRBV12-4 and TRBJ2-7; either TRBD1 or TRBD2 may fit D (6 bases each). CDR3 length: 15 amino acids. The germline V and J ends were trimmed by 3 bases and 0 bases, with 12 bases remaining between them. CDR3 in amino acids: CASSLGGDFSYEQYF. The CDR3 region has the DNA TGTGCCAGCAGTTTGGGGGGCGATTTCTCCTACGAGCAGTACTTC.

This clonotype showed up many times. This chain uses TRBV12-3 or TRBV12-4 with TRBJ2-3; D could derive from TRBD1 or TRBD2 (6 bases each). The V gene lost 5 bases and the J gene lost 3 bases, with 15 bases spanning the gap. This CDR3 is built from 15 residues. This chain's CDR3 is CASSPIGGKTDTQYF. DNA of the CDR3: TGTGCCAGCAGTCCCATCGGGGGCAAGACAGATACGCAGTATTTT.

This clonotype came up many times. This chain links TRBV25-1 with TRBJ2-1; D not resolved. Germline V gene data show CDR1 as MGHDK and CDR2 as SYGVNS. Trimming pared 6 bases from V and 8 bases from J, leaving 17 bases between. The CDR3 has 14 residues. CDR3 DNA sequence: TGTGCCAGCAGCTCCCTGGGGTCGGCGGATGAGCAGTTCTTC. Translating it yields CASSSLGSADEQFF.